This T cell receptor beta chain is from a study of response to subunit inactivated influenza vaccine. TCRdb analysed the RT-PCR reads with MiXCR anew, one entry per CDR3 protein. The sample shows just under 550,000 distinct CDR3 sequences, under 30% of them seen only once. Germline-derived CDR1 and CDR2 are DFQATT and SNEGSKA (reference sequence). CDR3 length equals 12 residues. Study conclusions and caveats: Authors suggested few new T cells are recruited by each seasonal influenza vaccination.

This clonotype was seen a handful of times. Antigen specificity is unknown. These data also formed part of another study, on T cells expressing NK-cell markers. Per that paper: TCR beta cDNA was made by 5'RACE template switching with UMIs. Underlying the TCR beta repertoires were sorted CD3+CD56+NKG2C+, CD3+CD56+NKG2C- and CD3+CD56-NKG2C+ T cells. Serological testing identified most of the eight sequenced donors as HCMV-seropositive and one as seronegative. These clonotypes additionally ranked first within the CD3+CD56-NKG2C+ fraction of a few donors.

The receptor was derived from a man aged 50 to 60 who received an inactivated influenza vaccine. The sequenced sample was CD4+ T cells sorted from PBMCs, obtained roughly 12 days after vaccination. The chain combines TRBV20-1 with TRBJ2-5, with a weak D call TRBD2 (5 bases). The CDR3 DNA reads as TGCAGCACCGGGGTGGGGTTGGAGACCCAGTACTTC. It codes for CSTGVGLETQYF.